This T cell receptor (beta chain) emerged from a study of cytomegalovirus exposure and HLA in healthy donors. The V gene's germline CDR1 is LGHNA and CDR2 YNFKEQ. Deletions cut 6 bases from V and 7 bases from J, with 27 bases between. The CDR3 covers 17 residues. With 60 Vbeta and 13 Jbeta primers, the PCR was carried out. Generated by immunoSEQ multiplex PCR, the TCRdb table keeps only in-frame clones and is missing some. The data contain under 150,000 clones, 78% of them singletons. This clonotype was obtained from a male donor in good health and CMV-seronegative. Sequencing input: PBMCs. This chain links TRBV4-2 with TRBJ1-2, with a tentative D call TRBD1 (5 bases). The CDR3 loop is CASSSDPGRGSGVGYTF. As DNA, the CDR3 is TGTGCCAGCAGTTCGGATCCGGGACGGGGCTCGGGAGTTGGCTACACCTTC.